This TCR beta chain appears in the sequencing data of a study of PD-1 blockade in mismatch repair-deficient tumors. Looking at the study overall: Enrolled about 2012-2016, patients had progressing, pretreated mismatch repair-deficient cancers of about a dozen types.

The CDR3 consists of 15 residues. The germline V gene has CDR1 SGHVS and CDR2 FQNEAQ. Deletions cut 5 bases from V and 5 bases from J, with 18 bases between. Sequencing was performed with immunoSEQ multiplex PCR; in TCRdb, only in-frame clones are kept and a portion is missing. Of some 26,000 clones in the sample, 83% were seen once. Study findings and constraints: Tumor-resident clones, often undetectable pretreatment in blood, expanded then contracted after pembrolizumab.

This clone was counted a single time. Its antigen is unknown. Mismatch repair deficiency was confirmed in all patients, by PCR or immunohistochemistry. TCR sequencing covered three patients who responded to pembrolizumab. Sample: peripheral blood, taken 12 weeks after starting pembrolizumab. V usage is TRBV7-8 and J usage is TRBJ1-1, with D possibly TRBD1 on 5 matching bases. The TCR sequence derives from an adult with mismatch repair-deficient cancer. The CDR3 DNA sequence: TGTGCCAGCAGCCACGTGGCCGCAGGGTATACTGAAGCTTTCTTT. Amino acid sequence: CASSHVAAGYTEAFF.